One sample yielded the 12 T cell receptor beta chains listed below, sequenced in a study of blood T cells in healthy people across ages. Primed by a sample-barcoded 5' primer and a J-beta primer mix, a second PCR proceeded for about 6 to 12 cycles. TCRdb ran MiXCR on the 5' RACE reads and lists one entry per CDR3 protein. The sample holds some 1.6 million distinct CDR3 sequences, roughly 30% seen once. Sequencing was performed on blood. These receptors originate from a woman in her twenties or thirties in good health.

This clonotype was counted a few times. The chain recombines TRBV7-6 with TRBJ2-3, with a possible D match to TRBD2 (5 bases). The CDR3 spans 18 residues. Germline CDR1 reads SGHVS; CDR2 reads FNYEAQ. Trimming pared 5 bases from V and 8 bases from J, leaving 29 bases between. In DNA form, the CDR3 reads TGTGCCAGCAGCCCAACCCGCGGCGGATACCGAGCGGAGACTACGCAGTATTTT. Amino acid sequence: CASSPTRGGYRAETTQYF.

V is TRBV6-6 and J is TRBJ2-1, with 13 bases identical to TRBD2. Trimming removed 2 bases from V and 10 bases from J; junction bases left unmatched: 2. In germline, CDR1 is MNHNY, CDR2 SVGAGI (reference sequence). The CDR3 is made up of 14 amino acids. The CDR3 DNA sequence: TGTGCCAGCAGTTACGAGACTAGCGGGGGGGAGCAGTTCTTC. Its translation is CASSYETSGGEQFF.

This clonotype has more than one count but fewer than ten. This chain uses TRBV12-3 or TRBV12-4 with TRBJ1-1, with D perhaps matching TRBD1 (5 bases). V was trimmed by 5 bases and J by 3 bases, leaving 22 bases between them. CDR3 size: 17 residues. CDR3 sequence (DNA): TGTGCCAGCAGTCCTTCCGGGACCCCCGTTTGGGACACTGAAGCTTTCTTT. Amino acids: CASSPSGTPVWDTEAFF.

In this sample, this clonotype turned up many times. In nucleotides, the CDR3 is TGCGCCAGCAGCCAATTGGGAGTTGGTACGCAGTATTTT. It yields the protein CASSQLGVGTQYF. The chain combines TRBV4-1 with TRBJ2-3, with D possibly matching TRBD2 (5 bases). V lost 2 bases to trimming and J lost 8 bases, with 11 bases between them. The germline V gene has CDR1 MGHRA and CDR2 YSYEKL. There are 13 residues in the CDR3.

This clonotype came up once. This chain links TRBV11-2 with TRBJ1-1; D possibly corresponds to TRBD1 (5 bases). CDR1 SGHAT and CDR2 FQNNGV come from the germline V gene. This CDR3 comprises 14 residues. The V end lost 1 base, the J end lost 3 bases, and 9 bases lay between the germline ends. Here the CDR3 DNA reads TGTGCCAGCAGCTTAGTCTGGGGGGACACTGAAGCTTTCTTT. Protein: CASSLVWGDTEAFF.

V is TRBV20-1 and J is TRBJ1-1; D is undetermined. Germline V gene sequence: CDR1 DFQATT, CDR2 SNEGSKA (reference sequence). This CDR3 has 12 amino acids. V was clipped by 6 bases and J by 1 base, with 9 bases between them. DNA for the CDR3: TGCAGTGCAGGACGGACGAACACTGAAGCTTTCTTT. Translating it yields CSAGRTNTEAFF.

The rearrangement links TRBV20-1 to TRBJ1-1; D call uncertain. There are 9 residues in the CDR3. Germline CDR1 is DFQATT and CDR2 is SNEGSKA (reference sequence). The CDR3 loop reads CSRGTEAFF. CDR3 nucleotide sequence: TGCAGCAGAGGGACTGAAGCTTTCTTT.

The chain uses TRBV20-1 and TRBJ1-1; 12 nucleotides match TRBD1. Trimming took 3 bases from V and 5 from J; bases not matched to a gene: 16. CDR3 length: 18 amino acids. CDR1 and CDR2 from the germline V gene are DFQATT and SNEGSKA (reference sequence). The CDR3 DNA reads as TGCAGTGCTAGCCCCCTTCCAGGGACAGGGGGCGCGAAGACTGAAGCTTTCTTT. Translated: CSASPLPGTGGAKTEAFF.

This chain connects TRBV28 to TRBJ2-5; 10 positions agree with TRBD1. The DNA end lines up better with TRBJ2-7; the J call may be wrong. Germline-derived CDR1 and CDR2 are MDHEN and SYDVKM. There are 14 residues in the CDR3. The CDR3 region has the DNA TGTGCCAGCAGTTTATGGGGGACAGGGGACGAGCAGTACTTC. This codes for CASSLWGTGDEQYF.

V and J are TRBV3-1 and TRBJ2-3; perhaps TRBD2 as D (5 bases). Germline V CDR1 and CDR2: LGHDT, YNNKEL (reference sequence). V lost 1 base and J 0 bases, leaving 14 bases between the germline ends. The CDR3 is 17 amino acids. The CDR3 sequence: CASSQGVSGSSTDTQYF. CDR3 DNA sequence: TGTGCCAGCAGCCAAGGGGTGTCGGGGTCTAGCACAGATACGCAGTATTTT.

This chain uses TRBV4-1 with TRBJ1-1, with 7 bases fitting TRBD1. Germline lookup yields CDR1 MGHRA and CDR2 YSYEKL. The CDR3 sequence is 16 residues long. With 2 bases clipped from V and 2 bases from J, the junction kept 8 bases outside the gene matches. Here the CDR3 DNA reads TGCGCCAGCAGCCAATACTCAACAGGGGTTAACACTGAAGCTTTCTTT. Protein sequence: CASSQYSTGVNTEAFF.

This clonotype showed up just a few times. The chain combines TRBV12-3 or TRBV12-4 with TRBJ2-7; TRBD1 matches 9 bases. CDR3 length: 14 residues. The V and J ends lost 7 bases and 7 bases, in that order; junction bases with no gene match: 11. The CDR3 coding sequence is TGTGCCAGCACCGGCCTAACAGGGGGCGGTGAGCAGTACTTC. Its translation is CASTGLTGGGEQYF.